Given below is one TCR beta chain in context. Its antigen is not identified. One junction end does not reproduce the germline sequence, and a read error may be involved. The source of the sample is a study of T cell repertoires in cytomegalovirus infection. Study as a whole: CMV infection and matching HLA type were both indicated by public TCR beta signatures.

Findings and limits, study-wide: Cumulative public TCR beta family frequency identified carriers of CMV plus the relevant HLA. The ex vivo response was dominated by HLA-C-restricted CMV-specific TCR beta clonotypes.

Germline assignment: CDR1 MNHEY and CDR2 SVGAGI. The CDR3 runs 16 residues. Each CDR3 protein gets one entry after TCRdb re-called the reads with MiXCR. Found here are roughly 630,000 distinct CDR3 sequences, about 24% of them singletons; the top ten hold 7.5% to 9%. This chain uses TRBV6-5 with TRBJ2-6, with D perhaps TRBD2 (6 bases). The receptor comes from a human donor in good health (CMV status not recorded). Some clones in this sample may be carry-over from other donors' samples. Sequencing was performed on CD8+ T cells from PBMCs. The CDR3 spells CASRARGDSGANVMTF. CDR3 nucleotides: TGTGCCAGCAGGGCCAGAGGGGACTCTGGGGCCAACGTCATGACTTTC.